The 10 T cell receptor beta chains given below trace back to one sample, sequenced in a study of human T cells and chemical hapten exposure (TCRdb year 2021). The method was RACE. These reads were obtained on a NextSeq 500. The public reads were reanalyzed by TCRdb: fastp trimming at Q25, MiXCR alignment, in-frame beta chains only. Entries that share a CDR3 protein sequence are merged under the most common genes and DNA. Present in this sample are just over 90,000 distinct CDR3 sequences, just under 9% of which were seen just once. 2.5% to 3% of the sample is held by the ten biggest clonotypes. The time point label of this sample denotes: healthy volunteer bleed at 2 weeks. Total RNA was isolated from unfractionated whole blood collected in Tempus Blood RNA tubes. The material sequenced was whole blood. Every receptor here comes from a female donor in good health. Some clones in this sample may be carry-over from other donors' samples.

In this sample, this clonotype turned up a few times. The genes are TRBV10-3 and TRBJ2-7; TRBD1 matches at 7 bases. Germline values: CDR1 ENHRY, CDR2 SYGVKD. This CDR3 region has 14 residues. The J segment lost 0 bases and the V segment lost 4 bases, leaving 3 bases of the junction unmatched. CDR3 DNA sequence: TGTGCCATCAGTGGACAGGGCACCTCCTACGAGCAGTACTTC. Its translation is CAISGQGTSYEQYF.

This clonotype turned up a few times. The chain couples TRBV19 to TRBJ2-7; TRBD1 agrees at 7 bases. The J segment lost 1 base and the V segment lost 5 bases, leaving 5 bases of the junction unmatched. The germline V gene has CDR1 LNHDA and CDR2 SQIVND (reference sequence). The CDR3 sequence is 14 residues long. CDR3 DNA: TGTGCCAGTAGTGCCGGGACAGCTTCCTACGAGCAGTACTTC. Its translation is CASSAGTASYEQYF.

This clonotype was seen a few times. The gene calls are TRBV7-9 and TRBJ1-4; D call uncertain. The V gene's germline CDR1 is SEHNR and CDR2 FQNEAQ (reference sequence). The CDR3 totals 14 residues. V dropped 1 base and J dropped 5 bases, with 8 bases sitting between them. The CDR3 loop reads CASSLDPANEKLFF. The CDR3 DNA reads TGTGCCAGCAGCTTAGATCCGGCGAATGAAAAACTGTTTTTT.

The chain carries TRBV7-8 and TRBJ1-6; TRBD1 matches 9 bases. The germline V gene has CDR1 SGHVS and CDR2 FQNEAQ. This CDR3 comprises 16 residues. Germline trimming cut 3 bases from V and 6 bases from J; bases unmatched to any gene: 6. The CDR3, as DNA: TGTGCCAGCAGCTTTTTAACAGGGGGCCGTAATTCACCCCTCCACTTT. Its protein product is CASSFLTGGRNSPLHF.

There are a few counts of this clonotype. The rearrangement uses TRBV28 and TRBJ2-3, with D possibly TRBD2 on 5 matching bases. CDR1 is MDHEN, CDR2 SYDVKM, per germline. The V end lost 7 bases, the J end lost 2 bases, and 13 bases lay between the germline ends. The CDR3 extends over 14 amino acids. The CDR3 DNA is TGTGCCAGCACCTGGAGGCATATCACAGATACGCAGTATTTT. Its translation is CASTWRHITDTQYF.

This clonotype has at least ten counts. The chain joins TRBV9 to TRBJ2-3, with D possibly matching TRBD2 (7 bases). Per germline, CDR1 SGDLS and CDR2 YYNGEE. The V end lost 2 bases, the J end lost 1 base, and 11 bases lay between the germline ends. CDR3 length: 15 residues. In DNA form, the CDR3 reads TGTGCCAGCAGCGTGGGGGGGCTCGGCACAGATACGCAGTATTTT. Protein product: CASSVGGLGTDTQYF.

This clonotype appeared many times. The rearrangement joins TRBV20-1 to TRBJ1-6; D unresolved. Trimming pared 2 bases from V and 7 bases from J, leaving 15 bases between. In germline, CDR1 is DFQATT, CDR2 SNEGSKA (reference sequence). CDR3 size: 15 residues. The CDR3 nucleotides are TGCAGTGCTAGATCCGGGCCTACCGAAAATTCACCCCTCCACTTT. Protein sequence: CSARSGPTENSPLHF.

This clonotype was observed a handful of times. The chain couples TRBV18 to TRBJ2-3; tentative D call: TRBD1 (5 bases). The CDR3 is 12 residues long. The germline CDR1 and CDR2 sequences are KGHSH and LQKENI. Trimming cost V 3 bases and J 4 bases, with 5 bases left between them. The CDR3 here is CASSPGPDTQYF. In DNA form, the CDR3 reads TGTGCCAGCTCACCGGGGCCAGATACGCAGTATTTT. Using reference TRBV18 and TRBJ2-3 for the parts outside the CDR3, the full variable domain is NAGVMQNPRHLVRRRGQEARLRCSPMKGHSHVYWYRQLPEEGLKFMVYLQKENIIDESGMPKERFSAEFPKEGPSILRIQQVVRGDSAAYFCASSPGPDTQYFGPGTRLTVL.

This clonotype occurred many times. The rearrangement links TRBV28 to TRBJ1-2, with D tentatively TRBD1 (6 bases). Trimming pared 5 bases from V and 2 bases from J, leaving 15 bases between. The CDR3 is 15 residues long. Per the germline V gene, CDR1 is MDHEN and CDR2 is SYDVKM. The CDR3 DNA reads as TGTGCCAGCAGTCTAACCGCGGGACACAACTATGGCTACACCTTC. As protein: CASSLTAGHNYGYTF.

The chain has TRBV11-2 and TRBJ2-1; D gene unclear. V lost 1 base and J 5 bases, leaving 33 bases between the germline ends. The CDR3 covers 22 residues. From germline, CDR1 is SGHAT and CDR2 FQNNGV. CDR3 DNA: TGTGCCAGCAGCTTAGTAACCTATCCTGGGTGGTCCACAAAGAATCCCCACAATGAGCAGTTCTTC. This encodes CASSLVTYPGWSTKNPHNEQFF.